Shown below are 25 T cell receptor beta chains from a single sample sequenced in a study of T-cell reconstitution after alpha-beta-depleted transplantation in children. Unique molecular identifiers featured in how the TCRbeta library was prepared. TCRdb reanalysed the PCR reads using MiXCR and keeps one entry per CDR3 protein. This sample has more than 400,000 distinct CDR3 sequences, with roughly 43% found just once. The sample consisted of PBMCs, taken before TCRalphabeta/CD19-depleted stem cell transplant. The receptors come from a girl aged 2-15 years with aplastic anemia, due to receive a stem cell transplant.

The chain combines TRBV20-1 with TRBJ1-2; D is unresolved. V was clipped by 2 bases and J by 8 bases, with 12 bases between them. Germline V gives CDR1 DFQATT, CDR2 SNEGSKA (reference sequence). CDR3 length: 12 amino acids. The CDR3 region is CSARSGLGGYTF. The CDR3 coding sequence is TGCAGTGCTAGATCCGGGTTGGGGGGCTACACCTTC.

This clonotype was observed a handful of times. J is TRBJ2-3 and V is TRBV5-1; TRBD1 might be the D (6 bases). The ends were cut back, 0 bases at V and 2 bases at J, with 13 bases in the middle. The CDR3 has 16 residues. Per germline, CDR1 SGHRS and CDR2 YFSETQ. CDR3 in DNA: TGCGCCAGCAGCTTGGGTCGGACAGTACACACAGATACGCAGTATTTT. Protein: CASSLGRTVHTDTQYF.

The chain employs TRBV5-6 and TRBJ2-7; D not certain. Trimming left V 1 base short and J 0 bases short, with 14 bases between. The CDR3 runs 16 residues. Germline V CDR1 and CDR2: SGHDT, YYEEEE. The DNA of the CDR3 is TGTGCCAGCAGCTTGACCGGACCCAGGAGCTCCTACGAGCAGTACTTC. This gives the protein CASSLTGPRSSYEQYF.

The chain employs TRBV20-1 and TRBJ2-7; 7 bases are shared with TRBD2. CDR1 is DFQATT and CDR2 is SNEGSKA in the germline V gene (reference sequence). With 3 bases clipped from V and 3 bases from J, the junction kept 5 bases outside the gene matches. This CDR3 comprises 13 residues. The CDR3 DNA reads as TGCAGTGCTAGGTGGGAGGGTAACTACGAGCAGTACTTC. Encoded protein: CSARWEGNYEQYF.

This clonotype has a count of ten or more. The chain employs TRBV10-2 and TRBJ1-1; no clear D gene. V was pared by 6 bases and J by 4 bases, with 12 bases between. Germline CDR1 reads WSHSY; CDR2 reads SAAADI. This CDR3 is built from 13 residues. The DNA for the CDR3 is TGCGCCAGCAGCTTTTCAGAGGCCACTGAAGCTTTCTTT. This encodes CASSFSEATEAFF.

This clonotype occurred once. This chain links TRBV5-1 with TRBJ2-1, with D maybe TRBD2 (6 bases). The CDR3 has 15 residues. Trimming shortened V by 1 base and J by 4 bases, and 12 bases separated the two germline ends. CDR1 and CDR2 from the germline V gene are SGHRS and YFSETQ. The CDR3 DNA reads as TGCGCCAGCAGCTTGAGGAGGGTATCTTACAATGAGCAGTTCTTC. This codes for CASSLRRVSYNEQFF.

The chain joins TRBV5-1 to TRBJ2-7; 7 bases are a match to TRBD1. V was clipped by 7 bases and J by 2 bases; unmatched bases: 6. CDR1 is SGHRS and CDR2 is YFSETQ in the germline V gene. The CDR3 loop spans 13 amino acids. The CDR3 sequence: CASVGTDAYEQYF. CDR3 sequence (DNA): TGCGCCAGCGTTGGGACAGACGCCTACGAGCAGTACTTC.

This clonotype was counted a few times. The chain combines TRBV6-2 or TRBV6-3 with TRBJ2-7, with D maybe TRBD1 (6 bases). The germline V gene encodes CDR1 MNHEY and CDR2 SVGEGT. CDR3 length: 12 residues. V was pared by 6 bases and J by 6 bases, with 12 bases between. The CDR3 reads CASSDRLSEQYF. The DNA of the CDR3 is TGTGCCAGCAGCGACAGGCTGTCCGAGCAGTACTTC.

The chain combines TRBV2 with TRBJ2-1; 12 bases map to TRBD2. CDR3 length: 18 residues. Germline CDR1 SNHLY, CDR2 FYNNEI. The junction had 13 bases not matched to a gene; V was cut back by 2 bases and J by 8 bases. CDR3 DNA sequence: TGTGCCAGCAGTGAACTTAGGGCTAGCGGGGGGGATACAGATGAGCAGTTCTTC. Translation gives CASSELRASGGDTDEQFF.

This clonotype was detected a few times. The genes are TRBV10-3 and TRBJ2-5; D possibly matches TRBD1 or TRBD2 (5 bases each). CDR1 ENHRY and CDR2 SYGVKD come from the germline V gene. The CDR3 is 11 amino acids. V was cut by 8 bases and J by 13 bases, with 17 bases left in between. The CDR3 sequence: CAIGWGRDLYF. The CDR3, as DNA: TGTGCCATCGGATGGGGCAGGGACCTGTACTTC.

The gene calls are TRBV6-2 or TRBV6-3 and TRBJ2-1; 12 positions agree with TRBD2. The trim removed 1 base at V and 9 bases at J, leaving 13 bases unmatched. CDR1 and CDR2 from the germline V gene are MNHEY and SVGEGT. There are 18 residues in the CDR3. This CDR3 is CASSYYLTSGSNAGEQFF. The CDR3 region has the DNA TGTGCCAGCAGTTACTACCTGACTAGCGGGAGTAATGCAGGTGAGCAGTTCTTC.

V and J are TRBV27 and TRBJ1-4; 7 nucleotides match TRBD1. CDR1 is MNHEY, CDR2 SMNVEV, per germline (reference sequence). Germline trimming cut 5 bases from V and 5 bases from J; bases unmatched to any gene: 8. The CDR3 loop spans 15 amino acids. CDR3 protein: CASSLRDSRNEKLFF. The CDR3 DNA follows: TGTGCCAGCAGTCTAAGGGACAGTAGAAATGAAAAACTGTTTTTT.

CDR3 DNA: TGCAGTGCAACCGGGACTAGCGGGACGGAGACCCAGTACTTC. Protein sequence: CSATGTSGTETQYF. This rearrangement joins TRBV20-1 to TRBJ2-5; 13 bases map to TRBD2. The CDR3 covers 14 residues. Trimming took 6 bases from V and 5 from J; bases not matched to a gene: 6. Germline V CDR1 and CDR2: DFQATT, SNEGSKA (reference sequence).

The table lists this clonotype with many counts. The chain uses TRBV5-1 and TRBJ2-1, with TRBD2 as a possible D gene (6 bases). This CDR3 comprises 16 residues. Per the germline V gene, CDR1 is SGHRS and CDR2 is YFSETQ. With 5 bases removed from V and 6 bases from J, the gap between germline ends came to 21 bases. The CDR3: CASSWSGPMGGNEQFF. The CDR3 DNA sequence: TGCGCCAGCAGTTGGAGCGGCCCCATGGGAGGCAATGAGCAGTTCTTC.

CDR3 nucleotide sequence: TGCGCCAGCAGCCAGTACAGGGACGGAAACACCATATATTTT. Translation: CASSQYRDGNTIYF. V gene TRBV4-1 combines with J gene TRBJ1-3; D is perhaps TRBD1 (6 bases). Per the germline V gene, CDR1 is MGHRA and CDR2 is YSYEKL. CDR3 length: 14 residues. V lost 3 bases, J lost 4 bases, and 10 bases lay in between.

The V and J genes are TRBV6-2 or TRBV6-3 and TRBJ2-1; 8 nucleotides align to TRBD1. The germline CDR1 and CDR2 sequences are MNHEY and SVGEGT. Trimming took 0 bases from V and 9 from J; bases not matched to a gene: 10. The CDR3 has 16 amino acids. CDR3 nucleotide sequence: TGTGCCAGCAGTTACTCGAGGGACAGGACACTGGGTGAGCAGTTCTTC. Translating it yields CASSYSRDRTLGEQFF.

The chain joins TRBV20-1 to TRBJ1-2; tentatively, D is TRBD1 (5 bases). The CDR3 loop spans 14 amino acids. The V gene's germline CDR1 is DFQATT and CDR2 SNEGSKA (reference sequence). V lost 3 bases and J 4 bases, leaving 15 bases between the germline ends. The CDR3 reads CSASLTGLGYGYTF. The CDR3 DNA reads TGCAGTGCTAGTCTTACAGGCCTCGGCTATGGCTACACCTTC.

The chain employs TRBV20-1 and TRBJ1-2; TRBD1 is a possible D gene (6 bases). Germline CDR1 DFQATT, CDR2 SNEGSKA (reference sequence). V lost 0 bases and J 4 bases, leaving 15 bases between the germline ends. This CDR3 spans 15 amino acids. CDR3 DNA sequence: TGCAGTGCTAGAGAACCGCAGGGGATGGGCTATGGCTACACCTTC. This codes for CSAREPQGMGYGYTF.

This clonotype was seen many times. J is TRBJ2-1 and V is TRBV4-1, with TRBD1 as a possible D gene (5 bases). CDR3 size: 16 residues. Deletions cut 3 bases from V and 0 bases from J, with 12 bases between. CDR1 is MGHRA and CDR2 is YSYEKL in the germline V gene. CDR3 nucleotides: TGCGCCAGCAGCCACCTGGACATCCTCTCCTACAATGAGCAGTTCTTC. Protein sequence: CASSHLDILSYNEQFF.

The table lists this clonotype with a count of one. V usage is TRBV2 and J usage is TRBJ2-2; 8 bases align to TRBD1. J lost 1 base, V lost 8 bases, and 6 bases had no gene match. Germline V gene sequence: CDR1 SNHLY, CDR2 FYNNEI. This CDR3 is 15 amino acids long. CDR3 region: CASVPGTGNTGELFF. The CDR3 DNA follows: TGTGCCAGCGTACCCGGGACAGGGAACACCGGGGAGCTGTTTTTT.

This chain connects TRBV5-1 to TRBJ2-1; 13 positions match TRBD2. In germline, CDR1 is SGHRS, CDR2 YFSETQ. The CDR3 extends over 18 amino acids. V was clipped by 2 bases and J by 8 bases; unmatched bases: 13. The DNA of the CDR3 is TGCGCCAGCAGCTTCGACGCTTTACTAGCGGGAGGGCCGCATGAGCAGTTCTTC. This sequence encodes CASSFDALLAGGPHEQFF.

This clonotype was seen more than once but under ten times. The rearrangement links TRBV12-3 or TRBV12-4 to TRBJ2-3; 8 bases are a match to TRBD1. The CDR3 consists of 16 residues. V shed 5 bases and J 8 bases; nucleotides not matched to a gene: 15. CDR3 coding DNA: TGTGCCAGCAGTCCCAGGACAGGGCAAGTAGAGACTACGCAGTATTTT. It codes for CASSPRTGQVETTQYF.

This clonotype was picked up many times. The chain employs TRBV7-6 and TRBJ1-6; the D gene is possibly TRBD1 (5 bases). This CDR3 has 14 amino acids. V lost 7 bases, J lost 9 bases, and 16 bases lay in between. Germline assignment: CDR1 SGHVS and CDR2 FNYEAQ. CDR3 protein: CASTRGGMSSPLHF. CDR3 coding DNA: TGTGCCAGCACCCGGGGGGGTATGAGTTCACCCCTCCACTTT.

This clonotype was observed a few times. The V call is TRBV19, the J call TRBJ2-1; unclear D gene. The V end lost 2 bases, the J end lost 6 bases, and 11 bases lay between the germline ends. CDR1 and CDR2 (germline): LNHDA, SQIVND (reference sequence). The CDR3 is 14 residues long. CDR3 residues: CASSIKSSINEQFF. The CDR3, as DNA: TGTGCCAGTAGTATAAAGAGTTCTATCAATGAGCAGTTCTTC.

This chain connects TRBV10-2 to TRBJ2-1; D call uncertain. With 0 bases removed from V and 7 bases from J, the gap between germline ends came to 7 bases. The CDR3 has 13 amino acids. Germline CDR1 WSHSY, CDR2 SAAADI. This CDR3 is CASSESSWNEQFF. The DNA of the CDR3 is TGCGCCAGCAGTGAGTCTTCCTGGAATGAGCAGTTCTTC.